This TCR beta chain appears in the sequencing data of a study of cytomegalovirus exposure and HLA in healthy donors. Study as a whole: The Caucasian-associated ancestry cluster contained 81% of the approximately 390 genotyped donors. Points from the study as a whole: It was in a later analysis that TCR association rates were seen to vary by HLA locus, highest for DRB1 and lowest for HLA-C. Fewer N-insertions (relative to the roughly 700-donor mean) were reportedly seen in an Asian-associated ancestry cluster in a later analysis.

This CDR3 is built from 14 residues. Germline V gene lookup returns CDR1 MNHEY and CDR2 SMNVEV (reference sequence). After removal of 4 bases from V and 9 bases from J, the junction contained 10 bases not matched to a gene. With 60 Vbeta and 13 Jbeta primers, the PCR was carried out. Sequencing was performed with immunoSEQ multiplex PCR; in TCRdb, only in-frame clones are kept and a portion is missing. Among roughly 56,000 clones listed, about 81% were seen once. About this clone: Its matching antigen is unknown.

The chain carries TRBV27 and TRBJ1-1; 8 nucleotides align to TRBD1. The material sequenced was PBMCs. This receptor was identified in a boy younger than 18 in good health and CMV-seropositive. CDR3 residues: CASSSPLRGHQAFF. The CDR3 DNA follows: TGTGCCAGCAGTTCCCCTCTCAGGGGGCATCAAGCTTTCTTT.